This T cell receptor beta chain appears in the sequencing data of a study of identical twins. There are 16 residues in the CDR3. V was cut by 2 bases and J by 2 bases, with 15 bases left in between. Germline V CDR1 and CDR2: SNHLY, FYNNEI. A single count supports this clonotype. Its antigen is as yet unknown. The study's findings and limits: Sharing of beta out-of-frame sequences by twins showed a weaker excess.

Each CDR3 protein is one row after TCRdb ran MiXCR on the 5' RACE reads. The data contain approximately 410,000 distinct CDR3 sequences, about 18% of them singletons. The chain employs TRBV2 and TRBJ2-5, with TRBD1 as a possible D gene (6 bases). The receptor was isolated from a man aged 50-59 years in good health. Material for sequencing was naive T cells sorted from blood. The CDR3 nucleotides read TGTGCCAGCAGTGAATTTGGGTCAGGGGCACAAGAGACCCAGTACTTC. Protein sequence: CASSEFGSGAQETQYF.